This TCR beta chain emerged from a study of patients and donors after allogeneic stem cell transplantation. Ten or more counts support this clonotype. A single record per CDR3 protein comes from TCRdb applying MiXCR to the RT-PCR reads. The table lists about 960,000 distinct CDR3 sequences, roughly 17% of them singletons, with 5% to 7.5% in the top ten. J gave up 6 bases and V 3 bases, and 6 bases lay outside the gene matches. The germline CDR1 and CDR2 sequences are DFQATT and SNEGSKA (reference sequence). The CDR3 totals 13 residues. The source of this sequence is a human donor who was either an allogeneic HSCT recipient or a stem cell or donor lymphocyte infusion donor (not recorded which). It is not recorded whose cells these are; they may come from a transplant donor. The V and J genes are TRBV20-1 and TRBJ2-7; 9 positions match TRBD1. Sample: blood, either unsorted or a sorted T cell fraction (not recorded which). The CDR3 reads CSASPGTGFEQYF. DNA of the CDR3: TGCAGTGCTAGTCCCGGGACAGGGTTCGAGCAGTACTTC.